The clone carrying this TCR beta chain was picked up a small number of times. What it recognizes is unknown. The entry originates in a study of cytomegalovirus exposure and HLA in healthy donors. Study in general: Ancestry clustering placed around 80% of about 400 genotyped donors in the Caucasian-associated cluster.

CDR1 is SGHNT and CDR2 is YYREEE in the germline V gene (reference sequence). Losses at the gene ends were 1 base for V and 6 bases for J; bases not matched to a gene: 2. CDR3 length: 15 amino acids. A multiplex PCR was run with 60 Vbeta primers and 13 Jbeta primers. Sequencing used immunoSEQ multiplex PCR; TCRdb keeps in-frame clones, though not all of them. This sample has around 94,000 clones; over 50% occur once, and the top ten carry around 4%. General study findings and limits: Sequencing depth across donors, presence/absence analyses assumed, was roughly uniform.

These donors counted as nominally healthy when sampled, but unrecorded immune exposures were likely. Material: PBMCs. V is TRBV5-4 and J is TRBJ2-1, with TRBD2 identical over 12 bases. The clonotype was recovered from a man aged 25 to 45 in good health and CMV-seronegative. This CDR3 is CASSLPSGRANEQFF. CDR3 sequence (DNA): TGTGCCAGCAGCTTGCCTAGCGGGAGGGCCAATGAGCAGTTCTTC.